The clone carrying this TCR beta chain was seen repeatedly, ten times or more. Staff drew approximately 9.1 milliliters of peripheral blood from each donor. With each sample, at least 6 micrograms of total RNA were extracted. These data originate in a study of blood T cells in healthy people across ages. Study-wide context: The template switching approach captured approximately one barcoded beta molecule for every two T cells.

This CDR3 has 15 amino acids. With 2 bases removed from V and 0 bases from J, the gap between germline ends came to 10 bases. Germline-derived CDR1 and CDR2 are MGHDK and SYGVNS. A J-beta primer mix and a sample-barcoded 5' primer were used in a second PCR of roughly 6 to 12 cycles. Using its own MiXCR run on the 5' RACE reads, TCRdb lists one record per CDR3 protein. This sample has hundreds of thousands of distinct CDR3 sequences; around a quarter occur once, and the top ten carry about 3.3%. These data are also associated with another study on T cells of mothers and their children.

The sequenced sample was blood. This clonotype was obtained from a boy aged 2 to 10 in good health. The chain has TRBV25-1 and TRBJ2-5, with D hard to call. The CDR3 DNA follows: TGTGCCAGCAGTGAAGTGGCTTCGTACCAAGAGACCCAGTACTTC. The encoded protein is CASSEVASYQETQYF.